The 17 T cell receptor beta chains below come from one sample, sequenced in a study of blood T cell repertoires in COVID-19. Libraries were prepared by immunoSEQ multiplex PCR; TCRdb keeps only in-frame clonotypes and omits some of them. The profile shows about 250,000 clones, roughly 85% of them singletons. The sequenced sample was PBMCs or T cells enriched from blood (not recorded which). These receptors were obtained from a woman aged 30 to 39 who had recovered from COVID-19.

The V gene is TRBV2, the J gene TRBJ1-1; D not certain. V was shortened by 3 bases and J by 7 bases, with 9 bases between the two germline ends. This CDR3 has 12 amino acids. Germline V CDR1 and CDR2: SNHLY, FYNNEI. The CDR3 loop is CASSDPSSEAFF. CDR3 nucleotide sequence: TGTGCCAGCAGTGACCCGAGTAGTGAAGCTTTCTTT. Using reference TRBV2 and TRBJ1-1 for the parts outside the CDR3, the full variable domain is EPEVTQTPSHQVTQMGQEVILRCVPISNHLYFYWYRQILGQKVEFLVSFYNNEISEKSEIFDDQFSVERPDGSNFTLKIRSTKLEDSAMYFCASSDPSSEAFFGQGTRLTVV.

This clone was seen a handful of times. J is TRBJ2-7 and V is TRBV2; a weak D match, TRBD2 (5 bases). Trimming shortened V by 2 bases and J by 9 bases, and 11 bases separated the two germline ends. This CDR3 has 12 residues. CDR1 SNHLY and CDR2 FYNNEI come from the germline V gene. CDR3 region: CASSESVEGQYF. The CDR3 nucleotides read TGTGCCAGCAGTGAATCGGTCGAGGGGCAGTACTTC.

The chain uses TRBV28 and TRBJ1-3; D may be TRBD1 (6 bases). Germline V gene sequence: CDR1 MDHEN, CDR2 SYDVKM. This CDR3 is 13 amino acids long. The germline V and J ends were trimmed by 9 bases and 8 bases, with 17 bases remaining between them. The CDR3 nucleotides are TGTGCCAGTTACCTACAGGGTACATACACCATATATTTT. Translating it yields CASYLQGTYTIYF.

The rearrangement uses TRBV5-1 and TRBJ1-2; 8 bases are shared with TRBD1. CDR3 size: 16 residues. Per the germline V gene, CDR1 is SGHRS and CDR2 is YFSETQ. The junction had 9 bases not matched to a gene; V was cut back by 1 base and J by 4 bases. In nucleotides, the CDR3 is TGCGCCAGCAGCTTGTCCAGGGGGCTTAGGGGCTATGGCTACACCTTC. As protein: CASSLSRGLRGYGYTF.

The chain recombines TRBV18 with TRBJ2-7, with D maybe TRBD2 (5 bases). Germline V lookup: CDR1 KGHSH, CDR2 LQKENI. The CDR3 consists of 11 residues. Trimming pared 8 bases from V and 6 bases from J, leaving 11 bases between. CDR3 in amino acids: CASTSGGEQYF. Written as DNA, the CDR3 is TGTGCCAGCACTTCTGGAGGCGAGCAGTACTTC.

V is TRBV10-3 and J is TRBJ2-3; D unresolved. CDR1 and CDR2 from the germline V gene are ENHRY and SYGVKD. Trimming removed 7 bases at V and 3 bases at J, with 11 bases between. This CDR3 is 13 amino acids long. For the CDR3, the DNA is TGTGCCATCAAGTTGGAAGCGACAGATACGCAGTATTTT. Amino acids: CAIKLEATDTQYF.

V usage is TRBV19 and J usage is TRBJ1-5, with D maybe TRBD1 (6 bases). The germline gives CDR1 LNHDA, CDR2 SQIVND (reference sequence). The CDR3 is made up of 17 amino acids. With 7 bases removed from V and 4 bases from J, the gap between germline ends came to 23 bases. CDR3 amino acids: CASNEGRGQGLNQPQHF. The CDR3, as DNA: TGTGCCAGTAATGAGGGGCGAGGGCAGGGGCTGAATCAGCCCCAGCATTTT.

The CDR3 DNA is TGTGCCAGCAGTTTAGTTCGGGTTTCCACTGAAGCTTTCTTT. Translating it yields CASSLVRVSTEAFF. The chain combines TRBV28 with TRBJ1-1; D is unresolved. In germline, CDR1 is MDHEN, CDR2 SYDVKM. Trimming cost V 2 bases and J 4 bases, with 11 bases left between them. The CDR3 runs 14 residues.

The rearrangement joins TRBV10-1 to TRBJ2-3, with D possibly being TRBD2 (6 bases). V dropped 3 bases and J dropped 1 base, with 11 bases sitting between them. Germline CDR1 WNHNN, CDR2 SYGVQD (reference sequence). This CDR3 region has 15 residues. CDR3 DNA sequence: TGCGCCAGCAGTGAAATCGCTAGCGGCACAGATACGCAGTATTTT. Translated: CASSEIASGTDTQYF.

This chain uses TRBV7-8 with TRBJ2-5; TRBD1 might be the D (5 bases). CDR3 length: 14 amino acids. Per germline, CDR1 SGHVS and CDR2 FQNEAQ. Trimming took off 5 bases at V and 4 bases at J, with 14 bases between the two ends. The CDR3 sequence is CASSLRVLGETQYF. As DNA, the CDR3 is TGTGCCAGCAGCCTCAGGGTATTAGGAGAGACCCAGTACTTC.

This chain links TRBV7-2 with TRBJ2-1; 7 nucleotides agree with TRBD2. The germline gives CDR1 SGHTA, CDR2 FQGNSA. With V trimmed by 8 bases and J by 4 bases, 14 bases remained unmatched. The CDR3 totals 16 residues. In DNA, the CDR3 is TGTGCCAGCGTCCTCCCCGGGAGCGGGGTATACAATGAGCAGTTCTTC. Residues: CASVLPGSGVYNEQFF.

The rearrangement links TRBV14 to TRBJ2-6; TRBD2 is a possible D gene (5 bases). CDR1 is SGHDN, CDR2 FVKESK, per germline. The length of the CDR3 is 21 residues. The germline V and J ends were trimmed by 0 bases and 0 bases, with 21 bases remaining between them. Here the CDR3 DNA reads TGTGCCAGCAGCCAAGATTATTGGGGAGACCCCAGGACCTCTGGGGCCAACGTCCTGACTTTC. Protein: CASSQDYWGDPRTSGANVLTF.

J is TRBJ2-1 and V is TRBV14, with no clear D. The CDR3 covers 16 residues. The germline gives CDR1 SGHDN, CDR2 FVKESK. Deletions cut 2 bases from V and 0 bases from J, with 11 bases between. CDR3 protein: CASSQPPLGSYNEQFF. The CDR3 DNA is TGTGCCAGCAGCCAACCCCCCCTCGGCTCCTACAATGAGCAGTTCTTC.

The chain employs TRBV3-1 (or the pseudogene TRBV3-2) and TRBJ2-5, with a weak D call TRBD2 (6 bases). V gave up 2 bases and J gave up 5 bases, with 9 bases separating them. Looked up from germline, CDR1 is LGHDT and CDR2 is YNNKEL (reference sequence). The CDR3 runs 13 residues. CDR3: CASSQNRGETQYF. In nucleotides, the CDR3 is TGTGCCAGCAGCCAAAATCGGGGGGAGACCCAGTACTTC.

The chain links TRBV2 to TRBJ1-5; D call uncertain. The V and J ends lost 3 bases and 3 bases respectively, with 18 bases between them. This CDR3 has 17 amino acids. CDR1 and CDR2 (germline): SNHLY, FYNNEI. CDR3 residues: CASSDPLASSPNQPQHF. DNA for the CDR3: TGTGCCAGCAGTGACCCCCTAGCTAGCAGTCCCAATCAGCCCCAGCATTTT.

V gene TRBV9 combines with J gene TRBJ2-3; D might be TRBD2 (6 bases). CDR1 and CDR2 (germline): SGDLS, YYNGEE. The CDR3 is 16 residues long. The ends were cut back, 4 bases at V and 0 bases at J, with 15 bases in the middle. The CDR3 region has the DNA TGTGCCAGCAGCTCCTTTAGCGGATACAGCACAGATACGCAGTATTTT. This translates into CASSSFSGYSTDTQYF.

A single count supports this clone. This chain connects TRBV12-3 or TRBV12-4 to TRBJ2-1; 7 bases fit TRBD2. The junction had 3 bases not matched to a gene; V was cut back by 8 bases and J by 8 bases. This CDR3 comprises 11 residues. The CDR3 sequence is CASGGRYEQFF. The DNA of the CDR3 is TGTGCCAGCGGCGGGAGATATGAGCAGTTCTTC.